This T cell receptor (beta chain) was sequenced in a study of tumor and adjacent non-tumor tissue in lung cancer. Concerning this clonotype: The junction shows a germline mismatch at one end, possibly a read error.

No cell sorting was done before RNA was extracted from the tissue. This non-tumor lung sample came from over 3 cm beyond the tumor edge. This CDR3 contains 23 residues. CDR1 is MDHEN, CDR2 SYDVKM, per germline. A modified ARM-PCR protocol with three rounds of nested PCR amplified TCRbeta. TCRdb recomputed calls from the multiplex PCR reads with MiXCR, one row per CDR3 protein. Of 50,000 or so distinct CDR3 sequences in the sample, 74% were seen once. This receptor was obtained from a woman between 55 and 75 years old with non-small cell lung cancer. The source material was distant non-tumor lung tissue. J is TRBJ2-4 and V is TRBV28; the match to TRBD2 covers 11 bases. Written as DNA, the CDR3 is TGTGCCAGCAGTTTCTCTTACCACGGGGGGACTAGCGGCCAATCTACAGCCAAAAAGATTCAGTACTTC. It is translated as CASSFSYHGGTSGQSTAKKIQYF.